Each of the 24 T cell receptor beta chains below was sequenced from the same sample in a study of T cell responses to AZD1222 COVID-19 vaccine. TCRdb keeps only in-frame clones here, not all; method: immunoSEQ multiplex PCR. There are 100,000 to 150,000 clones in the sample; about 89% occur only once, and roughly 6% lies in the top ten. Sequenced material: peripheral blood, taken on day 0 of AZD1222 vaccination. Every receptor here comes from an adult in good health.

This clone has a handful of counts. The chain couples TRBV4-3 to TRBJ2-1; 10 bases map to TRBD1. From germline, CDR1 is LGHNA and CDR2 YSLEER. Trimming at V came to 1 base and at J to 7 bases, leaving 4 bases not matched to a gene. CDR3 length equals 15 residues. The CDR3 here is CASSQGTGQGNEQFF. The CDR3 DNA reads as TGCGCCAGCAGCCAAGGGACGGGACAGGGGAATGAGCAGTTCTTC.

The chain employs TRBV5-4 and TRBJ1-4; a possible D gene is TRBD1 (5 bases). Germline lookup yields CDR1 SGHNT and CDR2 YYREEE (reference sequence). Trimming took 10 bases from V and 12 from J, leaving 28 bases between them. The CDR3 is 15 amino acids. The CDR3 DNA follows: TGTGCCTGCCACAGCCTCGGGGCCCTGGGTGTGGAACTGTTTTTT. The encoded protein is CACHSLGALGVELFF.

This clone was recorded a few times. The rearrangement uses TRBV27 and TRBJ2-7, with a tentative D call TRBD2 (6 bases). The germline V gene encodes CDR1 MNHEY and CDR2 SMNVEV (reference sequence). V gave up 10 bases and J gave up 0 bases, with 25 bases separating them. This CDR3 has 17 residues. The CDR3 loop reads CATQSSYRDSGSYEQYF. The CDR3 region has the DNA TGTGCCACCCAGTCGAGTTACCGGGACTCCGGCTCCTACGAGCAGTACTTC.

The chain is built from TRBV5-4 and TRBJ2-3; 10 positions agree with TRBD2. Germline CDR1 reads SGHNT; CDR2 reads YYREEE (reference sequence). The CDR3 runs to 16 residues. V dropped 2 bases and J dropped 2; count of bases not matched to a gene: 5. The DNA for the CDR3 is TGTGCCAGCAGCTTAGCGGGGGGGACTTACACAGATACGCAGTATTTT. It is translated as CASSLAGGTYTDTQYF.

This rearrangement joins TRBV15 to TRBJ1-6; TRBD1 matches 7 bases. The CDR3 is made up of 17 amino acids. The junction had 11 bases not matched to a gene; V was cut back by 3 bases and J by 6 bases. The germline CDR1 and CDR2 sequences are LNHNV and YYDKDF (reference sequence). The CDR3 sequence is CATSSLEQGGPNSPLHF. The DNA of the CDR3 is TGTGCCACCAGCAGCCTGGAGCAGGGGGGTCCTAATTCACCCCTCCACTTT.

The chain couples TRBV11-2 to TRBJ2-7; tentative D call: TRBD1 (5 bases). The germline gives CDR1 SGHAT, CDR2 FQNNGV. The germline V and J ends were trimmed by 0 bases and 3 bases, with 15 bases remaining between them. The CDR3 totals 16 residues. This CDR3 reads CASSLDRQSADYEQYF. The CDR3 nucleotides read TGTGCCAGCAGCTTAGATCGACAGTCCGCGGACTACGAGCAGTACTTC.

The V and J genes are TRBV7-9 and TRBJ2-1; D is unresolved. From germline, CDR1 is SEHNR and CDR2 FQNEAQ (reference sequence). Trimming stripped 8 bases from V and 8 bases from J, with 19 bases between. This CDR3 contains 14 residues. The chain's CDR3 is CASGVRVFGDEQFF. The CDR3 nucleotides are TGTGCCAGCGGCGTTCGGGTATTCGGCGATGAGCAGTTCTTC.

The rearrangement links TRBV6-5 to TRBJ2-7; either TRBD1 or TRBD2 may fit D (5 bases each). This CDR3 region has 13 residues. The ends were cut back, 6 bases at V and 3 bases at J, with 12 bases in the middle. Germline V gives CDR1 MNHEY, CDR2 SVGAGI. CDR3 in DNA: TGTGCCAGCAGGCCCGGGACCATCTACGAGCAGTACTTC. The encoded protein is CASRPGTIYEQYF.

CDR3 coding DNA: TGTGCCAGCAGCCCCCGGCCTTTCGTGGGAAACACCATATATTTT. It is translated as CASSPRPFVGNTIYF. The V call is TRBV5-6, the J call TRBJ1-3, with D unresolved. The CDR3 spans 15 residues. Germline CDR1 SGHDT, CDR2 YYEEEE. The V end lost 4 bases, the J end lost 4 bases, and 15 bases lay between the germline ends.

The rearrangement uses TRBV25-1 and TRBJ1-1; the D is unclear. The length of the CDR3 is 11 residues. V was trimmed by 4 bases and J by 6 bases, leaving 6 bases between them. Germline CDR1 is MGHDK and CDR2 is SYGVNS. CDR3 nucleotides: TGTGCCAGCAGTGGCCGTGCTGAAGCTTTCTTT. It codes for CASSGRAEAFF. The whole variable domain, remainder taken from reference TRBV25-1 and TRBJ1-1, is EADIYQTPRYLVIGTGKKITLECSQTMGHDKMYWYQQDPGMELHLIHYSYGVNSTEKGDLSSESTVSRIRTEHFPLTLESARPSHTSQYLCASSGRAEAFFGQGTRLTVV.

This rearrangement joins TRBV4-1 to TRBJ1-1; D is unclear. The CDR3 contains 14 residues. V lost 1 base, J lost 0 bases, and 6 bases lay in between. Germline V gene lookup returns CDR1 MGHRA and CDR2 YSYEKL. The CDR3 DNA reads TGCGCCAGCAGCCAAGGGCCGGTGAACACTGAAGCTTTCTTT. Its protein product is CASSQGPVNTEAFF.

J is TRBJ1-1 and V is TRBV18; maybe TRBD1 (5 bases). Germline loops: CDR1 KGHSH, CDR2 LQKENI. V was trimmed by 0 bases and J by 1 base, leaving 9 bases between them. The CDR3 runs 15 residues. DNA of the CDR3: TGTGCCAGCTCACCACCGGACGGGGCGAACACTGAAGCTTTCTTT. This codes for CASSPPDGANTEAFF.

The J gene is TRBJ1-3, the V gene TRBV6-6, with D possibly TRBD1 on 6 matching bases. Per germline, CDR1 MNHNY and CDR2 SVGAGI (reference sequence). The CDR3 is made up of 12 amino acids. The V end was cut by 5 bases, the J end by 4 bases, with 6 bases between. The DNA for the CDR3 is TGTGCCAGCAGTCAGGGGGGAAACACCATATATTTT. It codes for CASSQGGNTIYF.

CDR3 residues: CASSQLGVGAGYTF. The CDR3 bases are TGTGCCAGCAGCCAATTGGGGGTTGGGGCTGGCTACACCTTC. The chain has TRBV3-1 (or the pseudogene TRBV3-2) and TRBJ1-2; D is possibly TRBD1 (5 bases). The ends were cut back, 2 bases at V and 7 bases at J, with 14 bases in the middle. Germline V lookup: CDR1 LGHDT, CDR2 YNNKEL (reference sequence). CDR3 length: 14 amino acids.

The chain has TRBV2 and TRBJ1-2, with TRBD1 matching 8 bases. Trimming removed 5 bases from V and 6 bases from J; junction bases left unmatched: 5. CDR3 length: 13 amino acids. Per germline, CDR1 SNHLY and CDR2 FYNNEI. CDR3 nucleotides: TGTGCCAGCAGTAAGGACAGGGCAAATGGCTACACCTTC. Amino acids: CASSKDRANGYTF.

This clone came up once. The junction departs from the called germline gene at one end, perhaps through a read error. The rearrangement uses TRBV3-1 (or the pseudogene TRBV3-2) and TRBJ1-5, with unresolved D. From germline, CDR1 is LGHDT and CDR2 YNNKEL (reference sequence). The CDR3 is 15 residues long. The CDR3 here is CASSQGFSSYQPQHF. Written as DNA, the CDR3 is TGTGCCAGCAGCCAAGGGTTCAGTAGCTATCAGCCCCAGCATTTT.

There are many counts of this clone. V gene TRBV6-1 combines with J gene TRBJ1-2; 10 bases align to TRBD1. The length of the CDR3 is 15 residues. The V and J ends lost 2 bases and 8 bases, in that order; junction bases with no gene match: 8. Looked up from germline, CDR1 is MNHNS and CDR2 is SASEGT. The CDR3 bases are TGTGCCAGCAGTGAATGGGTCGGGACAGGGGACGGCTACACCTTC. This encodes CASSEWVGTGDGYTF.

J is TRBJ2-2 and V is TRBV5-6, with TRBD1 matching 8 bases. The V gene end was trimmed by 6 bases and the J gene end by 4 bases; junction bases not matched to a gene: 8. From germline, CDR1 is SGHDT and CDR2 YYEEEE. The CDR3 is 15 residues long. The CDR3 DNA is TGTGCCAGCACCGGATTGGACAGGGCCACCGGGGAGCTGTTTTTT. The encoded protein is CASTGLDRATGELFF.

CDR3 region: CASSEGQFFSGNTIYF. CDR3 bases: TGTGCCAGCAGTGAGGGACAGTTTTTCTCTGGAAACACCATATATTTT. V is TRBV6-1 and J is TRBJ1-3; 7 nucleotides line up with TRBD1. This CDR3 has 16 amino acids. The trim removed 3 bases at V and 0 bases at J, leaving 5 bases unmatched. The germline CDR1 and CDR2 sequences are MNHNS and SASEGT.

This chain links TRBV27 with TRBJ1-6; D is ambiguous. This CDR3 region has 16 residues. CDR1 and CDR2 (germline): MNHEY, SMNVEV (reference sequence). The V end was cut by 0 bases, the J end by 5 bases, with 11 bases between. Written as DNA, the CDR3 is TGTGCCAGCAGTTTATCTGGCAGACTGAATAATTCACCCCTCCACTTT. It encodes CASSLSGRLNNSPLHF.

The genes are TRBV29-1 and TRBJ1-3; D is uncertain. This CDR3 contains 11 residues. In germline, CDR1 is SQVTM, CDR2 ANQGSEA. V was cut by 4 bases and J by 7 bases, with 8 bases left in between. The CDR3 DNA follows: TGCAGCGTTGTTATGGGGAACACCATATATTTT. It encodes CSVVMGNTIYF.

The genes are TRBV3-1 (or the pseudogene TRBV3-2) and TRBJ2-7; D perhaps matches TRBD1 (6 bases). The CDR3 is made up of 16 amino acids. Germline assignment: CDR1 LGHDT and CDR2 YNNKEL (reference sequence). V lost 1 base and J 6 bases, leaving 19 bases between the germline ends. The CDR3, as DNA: TGTGCCAGCAGCCAAGCTAGCCGCCGGCGAGGGGGCGAGCAGTACTTC. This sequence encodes CASSQASRRRGGEQYF.

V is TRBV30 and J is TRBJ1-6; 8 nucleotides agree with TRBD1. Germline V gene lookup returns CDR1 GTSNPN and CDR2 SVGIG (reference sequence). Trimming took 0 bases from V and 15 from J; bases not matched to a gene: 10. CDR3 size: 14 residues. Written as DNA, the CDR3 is TGTGCCTGGAGTGTACTCCCCGGACAGGGAATCCTCCACTTT. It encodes CAWSVLPGQGILHF.

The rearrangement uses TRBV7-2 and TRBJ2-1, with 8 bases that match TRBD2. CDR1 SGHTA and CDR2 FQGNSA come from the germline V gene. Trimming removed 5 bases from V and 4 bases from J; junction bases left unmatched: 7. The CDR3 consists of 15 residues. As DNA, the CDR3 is TGTGCCAGCAGCGAGGCGTTAGCGGGGTACAATGAGCAGTTCTTC. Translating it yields CASSEALAGYNEQFF. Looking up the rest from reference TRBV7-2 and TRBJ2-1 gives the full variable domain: GAGVSQSPSNKVTEKGKDVELRCDPISGHTALYWYRQSLGQGLEFLIYFQGNSAPDKSGLPSDRFSAERTGGSVSTLTIQRTQQEDSAVYLCASSEALAGYNEQFFGPGTRLTVL.